Listed below are T cell receptor beta chains from one sample, sequenced in a study of T cells in Graves' hyperthyroidism and ophthalmopathy. In TCRdb, the multiplex PCR reads were re-called with MiXCR into one record per CDR3 protein. The profile shows about 640,000 distinct CDR3 sequences, 45% of them singletons. What was sequenced was peripheral blood or thyroid tissue (not recorded which). Receptors originate from an adult man with Graves' disease, either hyperthyroidism or ophthalmopathy (not recorded which). Both conserved end residues are part of each CDR3. A D gene is named only where the DNA matches it firmly. Clone size is stated in some rows and not others, as once, few, many or a class when expanded.

d_call	v_call	clone_size	j_call	cdr3_aa	cdr3_nt
TRBD1	TRBV7-2	few	TRBJ1-5	CAWSTFDRGENQPQHF	TGTGCCTGGAGCACCTTCGACAGGGGGGAAAATCAGCCCCAGCATTTT
-	TRBV20-1	many	TRBJ2-2	CSARYFRGSTGELFF	TGCAGTGCCCGATACTTCAGGGGAAGCACCGGGGAGCTGTTTTTT
TRBD2	TRBV5-1	-	TRBJ2-7	CASSLELAKSYEQYF	TGCGCCAGCAGCTTGGAACTAGCGAAGTCCTACGAGCAGTACTTC
-	TRBV10-3	-	TRBJ2-5	CAIGGTAIETQYF	TGTGCCATCGGCGGGACGGCGATAGAGACCCAGTACTTC
-	TRBV16	-	TRBJ2-7	CARRGRDEQYF	TGTGCCCGCCGCGGTCGAGACGAGCAGTACTTC
TRBD1	TRBV9	many	TRBJ1-4	CASNQGGATNEKLFF	TGTGCCAGCAACCAAGGGGGCGCGACTAATGAAAAACTGTTTTTT
-	TRBV9	-	TRBJ1-4	CASSPTVLNEKLFF	TGTGCCAGCAGCCCGACGGTTTTAAATGAAAAACTGTTTTTT
-	TRBV20-1	few	TRBJ1-5	CSAREQESSNQPQHF	TGCAGTGCTAGGGAACAGGAAAGTAGCAATCAGCCCCAGCATTTT
TRBD1	TRBV9	-	TRBJ1-1	CASSSGTGGYTEAFF	TGTGCCAGCAGCTCCGGAACAGGGGGCTACACTGAAGCTTTCTTT
TRBD1	TRBV19	-	TRBJ1-5	CASRSRGRRGNQPQHF	TGTGCCAGTAGATCGAGGGGGCGCCGGGGCAATCAGCCCCAGCATTTT
-	TRBV2	-	TRBJ1-3	CASRNSRGAGNTIYF	TGTGCCAGCAGAAACTCCCGGGGGGCTGGCAACACCATATATTTT
-	TRBV7-9	-	TRBJ2-5	CASSPRAGMWETQYF	TGTGCCAGCAGCCCTCGCGCGGGGATGTGGGAGACCCAGTACTTC
-	TRBV7-2	few	TRBJ2-7	CASSLVPGGRDEQYF	TGTGCCAGCAGCTTGGTCCCCGGGGGTCGGGACGAGCAGTACTTC
TRBD1	TRBV5-1	-	TRBJ2-2	CASRRIPGQGAGGELFF	TGCGCCAGCAGAAGAATACCGGGACAGGGGGCCGGCGGGGAGCTGTTTTTT
-	TRBV20-1	many	TRBJ1-4	CSAREGGASEKLFF	TGCAGTGCTAGAGAGGGGGGGGCCAGTGAAAAACTGTTTTTT
TRBD1	TRBV29-1	-	TRBJ1-1	CSVEDRGRDTEAFF	TGCAGCGTTGAAGACAGGGGGCGGGACACTGAAGCTTTCTTT
-	TRBV10-2	once	TRBJ1-2	CASSEPSRDGYTF	TGCGCCAGCAGTGAGCCGTCCCGAGATGGCTACACCTTC
-	TRBV7-8	many	TRBJ1-2	CASSLPGVPGYGYTF	TGTGCCAGCAGCTTACCGGGGGTTCCCGGCTATGGCTACACCTTC
-	TRBV7-8	few	TRBJ2-7	CASSLEGSARTYEQYF	TGTGCCAGCAGCTTAGAGGGGTCAGCTAGAACCTACGAGCAGTACTTC
TRBD1	TRBV10-3	-	TRBJ1-2	CASRGRGYGYTF	TGTGCCAGCAGGGGGCGCGGCTATGGCTACACCTTC
TRBD1	TRBV9	-	TRBJ1-5	CASKLDRGLDQPQHF	TGTGCCAGCAAGCTGGACAGGGGGCTGGATCAGCCCCAGCATTTT
-	TRBV5-1	many	TRBJ2-7	CASSFFHSSYEQYF	TGCGCCAGCAGCTTCTTTCACAGCTCCTACGAGCAGTACTTC
-	TRBV29-1	many	TRBJ2-7	CSVMARDEQYF	TGCAGCGTTATGGCCAGGGACGAGCAGTACTTC
TRBD1	TRBV6-1	-	TRBJ2-7	CASRRDRQGAYEQYF	TGTGCCAGCAGGAGGGACCGACAGGGTGCCTACGAGCAGTACTTC
-	TRBV7-9	-	TRBJ1-6	CASVMAGNYNSPLHF	TGTGCCAGCGTTATGGCAGGCAACTATAATTCACCCCTCCACTTT
-	TRBV12-3/TRBV12-4	few	TRBJ1-1	CASSGWGGTEAFF	TGTGCCAGCAGTGGGTGGGGGGGCACTGAAGCTTTCTTT
-	TRBV7-9	many	TRBJ2-5	CASSPRGRETQYF	TGTGCCAGCAGCCCCCGGGGGCGAGAGACCCAGTACTTC
TRBD1	TRBV24-1	many	TRBJ1-1	CATSDTTGGTEAFF	TGTGCCACCAGTGATACTACAGGGGGCACTGAAGCTTTCTTT
-	TRBV2	-	TRBJ1-3	CASRADGGSGNTIYF	TGTGCCAGCAGAGCCGACGGGGGCTCTGGAAACACCATATATTTT
-	TRBV20-1	-	TRBJ2-2	CSASPPGELFF	TGCAGTGCTAGCCCTCCCGGGGAGCTGTTTTTT
-	TRBV5-1	many	TRBJ1-1	CASSLALGMNTEAFF	TGTGCCAGCAGCTTAGCCTTGGGGATGAACACTGAAGCTTTCTTT
-	TRBV27	-	TRBJ1-2	CASSRLGGAGYTF	TGTGCCAGCAGCAGACTCGGGGGCGCGGGCTACACCTTC
-	TRBV4-2	-	TRBJ1-3	CASSQKRTEAGNTIYF	TGTGCCAGCAGCCAAAAAAGGACAGAAGCTGGAAACACCATATATTTT
-	TRBV7-2	-	TRBJ2-7	CASSRDGTRLSYEQYF	TGTGCCAGCAGCCGCGACGGGACGAGGCTTTCCTACGAGCAGTACTTC
-	TRBV29-1	few	TRBJ2-7	CSVEDTGPRYEQYF	TGCAGCGTTGAAGATACCGGGCCACGGTACGAGCAGTACTTC
-	TRBV24-1	once	TRBJ1-5	CATSDLREGAQPQHF	TGTGCCACCAGTGATTTGCGCGAGGGTGCTCAGCCCCAGCATTTT
TRBD1	TRBV15	-	TRBJ1-6	CATSATGGGNSPLHF	TGTGCCACCAGCGCGACAGGGGGAGGAAATTCACCCCTCCACTTT
-	TRBV7-9	many	TRBJ2-7	CASSRTAYEQYF	TGTGCCAGCAGCAGGACCGCCTACGAGCAGTACTTC
-	TRBV7-6	-	TRBJ1-1	CASSFYLPGGEGRTEAFF	TGTGCCAGCAGCTTCTACCTACCTGGGGGAGAGGGTCGGACTGAAGCTTTCTTT
-	TRBV7-3	-	TRBJ1-1	CASSLGLWPRADTEAFF	TGTGCCAGCAGCTTAGGATTATGGCCCAGGGCGGACACTGAAGCTTTCTTT
-	TRBV19	-	TRBJ1-6	CASSLTTSSYNSPLHF	TGTGCCAGCAGCTTGACGACGAGCTCCTATAATTCACCCCTCCACTTT
-	TRBV5-1	many	TRBJ2-5	CASSFAGETQYF	TGTGCCAGCAGCTTTGCGGGTGAGACCCAGTACTTC
-	TRBV7-2	few	TRBJ1-1	CASSLDFMGITEAFF	TGTGCCAGCAGCTTAGATTTTATGGGAATCACTGAAGCTTTCTTT
TRBD1	TRBV7-2	-	TRBJ1-4	CASSQDRRGRKKLFF	TGCGCCAGCAGCCAAGATAGAAGGGGGCGGAAAAAACTGTTTTTT
-	TRBV7-8	-	TRBJ2-7	CASSLDDTVYEQCF	TGTGCCAGCAGCTTAGACGACACCGTTTACGAGCAGTGCTTC
TRBD1	TRBV10-3	-	TRBJ2-7	CASSLGTGVDEQYF	TGTGCCAGCAGTTTAGGGACAGGGGTGGACGAGCAGTACTTC
-	TRBV2	-	TRBJ1-6	CATGTPSGSPLHF	TGTGCCACCGGGACTCCGAGCGGGTCACCCCTCCACTTT